This passage covers 6 T cell receptor beta chains from one sample sequenced in a study of blood T cell repertoires in COVID-19. Profiled with immunoSEQ multiplex PCR; TCRdb holds only in-frame clones, not every one. The table includes around 160,000 clones, more than 75% detected once. Material: peripheral blood. The receptors shown here come from a man between 60 and 70 years old with active or convalescent COVID-19.

The genes are TRBV24-1 and TRBJ2-1, with a tentative D call TRBD2 (7 bases). Germline assignment: CDR1 KGHDR and CDR2 SFDVKD. V lost 5 bases and J lost 6, with 16 bases in between. This CDR3 has 15 residues. In nucleotides, the CDR3 is TGTGCCACCAGTGTAATGGGGGGGCGACGCAATGAGCAGTTCTTC. As protein: CATSVMGGRRNEQFF.

This rearrangement joins TRBV11-3 to TRBJ2-1; 15 nucleotides match TRBD2. The ends lost 5 bases at V and 9 bases at J; junction bases unmatched: 8. Per the germline V gene, CDR1 is SGHNT and CDR2 is YENEEA. CDR3 length equals 16 residues. For the CDR3, the DNA is TGTGCCAGCAGCCCCGGACTAGCGGGAGGGATAAGTGAGCAGTTCTTC. Protein sequence: CASSPGLAGGISEQFF.

The chain carries TRBV27 and TRBJ1-5; the D gene is possibly TRBD1 (6 bases). Germline V gene data show CDR1 as MNHEY and CDR2 as SMNVEV (reference sequence). This CDR3 comprises 15 residues. The V gene lost 5 bases and the J gene lost 5 bases, with 16 bases spanning the gap. The CDR3 reads CASSGGRGSDQPQHF. CDR3 bases: TGTGCCAGCAGTGGAGGGAGGGGGTCGGATCAGCCCCAGCATTTT.

The chain has TRBV14 and TRBJ1-1, with D perhaps matching TRBD1 (6 bases). CDR1 and CDR2 from the germline V gene are SGHDN and FVKESK. This CDR3 spans 14 amino acids. The V end lost 4 bases, the J end lost 7 bases, and 16 bases lay between the germline ends. The CDR3 here is CASSLDRRGLEAFF. In nucleotides, the CDR3 is TGTGCCAGCAGCCTCGACAGGCGAGGCCTTGAAGCTTTCTTT.

The rearrangement uses TRBV4-1 and TRBJ2-1; D is perhaps TRBD2 (6 bases). The V gene lost 4 bases and the J gene lost 7 bases, with 14 bases spanning the gap. This CDR3 is built from 14 residues. CDR1 and CDR2 from the germline V gene are MGHRA and YSYEKL. The CDR3 sequence: CASSLLLRGNEQFF. The CDR3, as DNA: TGCGCCAGCAGCCTACTTCTGCGGGGAAATGAGCAGTTCTTC.

This chain uses TRBV3-1 (or the pseudogene TRBV3-2) with TRBJ2-2, with D possibly TRBD1 on 6 matching bases. The CDR3 is made up of 15 amino acids. The germline gives CDR1 LGHDT, CDR2 YNNKEL (reference sequence). Trimming took 1 base from V and 2 from J, leaving 8 bases between them. The DNA for the CDR3 is TGTGCCAGCAGCCAAGGGACAGTCAACACCGGGGAGCTGTTTTTT. Amino acid sequence: CASSQGTVNTGELFF.